These T cell receptor beta chains were read from a single sample in a study of beta chain features in type 1 diabetes. The data were produced by immunoSEQ multiplex PCR, yet TCRdb's version contains in-frame clones alone and is incomplete. This table holds over 200,000 clones, about 11% found once. Sequenced sample: naive CD4+ T cells from blood. The receptors stem from a man under 40 with type 1 diabetes. CDR3s include the opening cysteine and the closing phenylalanine or tryptophan. A D gene is named only where the DNA matches it firmly. Clone size is stated in some rows and not others, as once, few, many or a class when expanded.

d_gene	v_gene	abundance	j_gene	CDR3aa	CDR3nt
NA	TRBV2	few	TRBJ1-5	CASSLDWNQPQHF	TGTGCCAGCAGTTTGGACTGGAATCAGCCCCAGCATTTT
NA	TRBV19	few	TRBJ2-3	CASKVQASTDTQYF	TGTGCCAGTAAAGTACAGGCTAGCACAGATACGCAGTATTTT
NA	TRBV6-6	NA	TRBJ2-6	CASSYAEAWGANVLTF	TGTGCCAGCAGTTACGCTGAAGCGTGGGGGGCCAACGTCCTGACTTTC
TRBD1	TRBV30	NA	TRBJ1-5	CAWSTGANQPQHF	TGTGCCTGGAGTACAGGGGCGAATCAGCCCCAGCATTTT
NA	TRBV19	NA	TRBJ1-5	CASREPNQPQHF	TGTGCCAGTAGAGAGCCCAATCAGCCCCAGCATTTT
TRBD2	TRBV28	few	TRBJ2-5	CASSLVAGGVSQYF	TGTGCCAGCAGTTTAGTAGCGGGGGGAGTTTCCCAGTACTTC
NA	TRBV6-1	few	TRBJ2-3	CASSAAGTSTDTQYF	TGTGCCAGCAGTGCAGCCGGGACTAGCACAGATACGCAGTATTTT
NA	TRBV9	few	TRBJ1-1	CASSPRGDGGNTEAFF	TGTGCCAGCAGCCCCCGGGGGGACGGTGGCAACACTGAAGCTTTCTTT
TRBD2	TRBV30	NA	TRBJ2-5	CASTRTSGGIQETQYF	TGTGCCTCCACCCGAACTAGCGGGGGGATCCAAGAGACCCAGTACTTC
TRBD2	TRBV6-1	few	TRBJ2-1	CASSDGTSGVDEQFF	TGTGCCAGCAGTGACGGGACTAGCGGGGTCGATGAGCAGTTCTTC
TRBD1	TRBV29-1	few	TRBJ2-5	CSVEGASRETQYF	TGCAGCGTAGAGGGGGCCTCCAGGGAGACCCAGTACTTC
NA	TRBV15	NA	TRBJ2-3	CATSLRGSTDTQYF	TGTGCCACCAGCTTACGGGGAAGCACAGATACGCAGTATTTT
TRBD1	TRBV7-9	NA	TRBJ1-1	CASSRQGATEAFF	TGTGCCAGCAGCAGACAGGGGGCCACTGAAGCTTTCTTT
NA	TRBV18	few	TRBJ2-5	CASSPSSLSGETQYF	TGTGCCAGCTCACCAAGTAGTTTGTCGGGAGAGACCCAGTACTTC
NA	TRBV6-5	few	TRBJ2-7	CASSKGDNSEQYF	TGTGCCAGCAGTAAGGGGGATAACTCCGAGCAGTACTTC
NA	TRBV28	NA	TRBJ2-7	CASRTGTLAYEQYF	TGTGCCAGCAGGACCGGGACACTCGCCTACGAGCAGTACTTC
NA	TRBV5-8	NA	TRBJ1-5	CASTIAPGNNQPQHF	TGTGCCAGCACCATCGCCCCGGGGAACAATCAGCCCCAGCATTTT
NA	TRBV19	NA	TRBJ1-5	CASKQKAFYQPQHF	TGTGCCAGTAAACAGAAAGCCTTTTATCAGCCCCAGCATTTT
NA	TRBV7-3	NA	TRBJ2-5	CASSYQGGQETQYF	TGTGCCAGCAGCTATCAGGGGGGCCAAGAGACCCAGTACTTC
TRBD2	TRBV7-9	NA	TRBJ2-5	CASSTRGGNIQETQYF	TGTGCCAGCAGTACGCGGGGGGGTAACATCCAAGAGACCCAGTACTTC
NA	TRBV20-1	NA	TRBJ1-1	CSAPRNTEAFF	TGCAGTGCTCCCCGGAACACTGAAGCTTTCTTT
NA	TRBV11-2	NA	TRBJ2-1	CASSSSTTYNEQFF	TGTGCCAGCAGCTCCTCTACTACTTACAATGAGCAGTTCTTC
NA	TRBV7-9	few	TRBJ2-2	CASRAGSPNTGELFF	TGTGCCAGCAGGGCCGGGTCCCCGAACACCGGGGAGCTGTTTTTT